The 11 T cell receptor beta chains listed next were all sequenced from one sample in a study of response to subunit inactivated influenza vaccine. From the RT-PCR reads, TCRdb called clonotypes with MiXCR, one entry per CDR3 protein. The sample has roughly 160,000 distinct CDR3 sequences, approximately 10% seen once; the top ten hold over 10%. Source: non-naive T cells sorted from PBMCs, taken 35 to 45 days after vaccination. These receptors came from a man aged 50-60 years who received an inactivated influenza vaccine.

This clonotype was seen at least ten times. The J gene is TRBJ1-2, the V gene TRBV6-5; D may be TRBD1 (5 bases). CDR1 and CDR2 (germline): MNHEY, SVGAGI. The CDR3 is made up of 14 amino acids. Deletions cut 0 bases from V and 3 bases from J, with 8 bases between. The CDR3 region is CASSYSRGDYGYTF. The CDR3 DNA reads TGTGCCAGCAGTTACTCGCGAGGGGACTATGGCTACACCTTC.

The sample holds many counts of this clonotype. V usage is TRBV20-1 and J usage is TRBJ1-5; TRBD1 is a possible D gene (6 bases). The CDR3 sequence is 15 residues long. V gave up 6 bases and J gave up 2 bases, with 17 bases separating them. Germline-derived CDR1 and CDR2 are DFQATT and SNEGSKA (reference sequence). The CDR3 protein is CSAKYRDTGNQPQHF. CDR3 sequence (DNA): TGCAGTGCCAAATACCGGGACACCGGCAATCAGCCCCAGCATTTT.

Many counts were recorded for this clonotype. The chain links TRBV14 to TRBJ2-1; D perhaps matches TRBD2 (6 bases). Trimming left V 1 base short and J 0 bases short, with 19 bases between. Germline CDR1 SGHDN, CDR2 FVKESK. The CDR3 loop spans 19 amino acids. This chain's CDR3 is CASSQVGGEKLGSYNEQFF. Here the CDR3 DNA reads TGTGCCAGCAGCCAAGTCGGAGGGGAAAAGCTGGGCTCCTACAATGAGCAGTTCTTC.

The chain uses TRBV20-1 and TRBJ1-5; 8 nucleotides line up with TRBD1. Germline CDR1 DFQATT, CDR2 SNEGSKA (reference sequence). The junction had 6 bases not matched to a gene; V was cut back by 0 bases and J by 2 bases. There are 16 residues in the CDR3. CDR3 sequence: CSARDLLTGGNQPQHF. The CDR3 DNA sequence: TGCAGTGCTAGAGACTTACTGACAGGGGGCAATCAGCCCCAGCATTTT.

This clonotype showed up many times. The chain links TRBV5-1 to TRBJ2-7, with D unclear. Germline-derived CDR1 and CDR2 are SGHRS and YFSETQ. Between the trimmed V and J ends, which lost 2 bases and 1 base, there was a span of 7 bases. The CDR3 runs 13 residues. The CDR3 DNA sequence: TGCGCCAGCAGCTTCACCGTTTCCTACGAGCAGTACTTC. This gives the protein CASSFTVSYEQYF.

The rearrangement uses TRBV6-1 and TRBJ2-2, with TRBD1 matching 8 bases. The CDR3 loop spans 16 amino acids. CDR1 is MNHNS and CDR2 is SASEGT in the germline V gene. V trimming: 2 bases; J trimming: 5 bases; junction bases outside the gene matches: 7. CDR3 in DNA: TGTGCCAGCAGTGAACAGGGACAGGCGCGTACCGGGGAGCTGTTTTTT. It codes for CASSEQGQARTGELFF.

This clonotype appeared once. The CDR3 sequence is CASSSRTGGIRETQYF. The CDR3 region has the DNA TGTGCCAGCAGTTCTCGGACAGGGGGCATCAGGGAGACCCAGTACTTC. The gene calls are TRBV28 and TRBJ2-5, with TRBD1 matching over 11 bases. This CDR3 comprises 16 residues. After removal of 4 bases from V and 5 bases from J, the junction contained 9 bases not matched to a gene. Germline CDR1 MDHEN, CDR2 SYDVKM. The whole variable domain, remainder taken from reference TRBV28 and TRBJ2-5, is DVKVTQSSRYLVKRTGEKVFLECVQDMDHENMFWYRQDPGLGLRLIYFSYDVKMKEKGDIPEGYSVSREKKERFSLILESASTNQTSMYLCASSSRTGGIRETQYFGPGTRLLVL.

This clonotype was observed a handful of times. The chain carries TRBV4-2 and TRBJ1-1; no reliable D call. Per the germline V gene, CDR1 is LGHNA and CDR2 is YNFKEQ. V shed 4 bases and J shed 1 base, with 7 bases lying between them. The CDR3 covers 13 residues. The chain's CDR3 is CASSRGRNTEAFF. The CDR3 nucleotides are TGTGCCAGCAGCCGAGGAAGGAACACTGAAGCTTTCTTT.

This clonotype occurred a few times. DNA for the CDR3: TGTGCCAGCAGCCCCCCCAGCGGGAGGTTTGGGGCCAACGTCCTGACTTTC. This translates into CASSPPSGRFGANVLTF. This sequence joins TRBV7-2 and TRBJ2-6; 9 bases map to TRBD2. Germline V gene lookup returns CDR1 SGHTA and CDR2 FQGNSA. The CDR3 runs to 17 residues. V gave up 5 bases and J gave up 3 bases; unmatched junction bases: 8. Filled out from reference TRBV7-2 and TRBJ2-6, the complete variable domain reads GAGVSQSPSNKVTEKGKDVELRCDPISGHTALYWYRQSLGQGLEFLIYFQGNSAPDKSGLPSDRFSAERTGGSVSTLTIQRTQQEDSAVYLCASSPPSGRFGANVLTFGAGSRLTVL.

The chain joins TRBV20-1 to TRBJ2-2, with D perhaps TRBD2 (7 bases). This CDR3 comprises 13 residues. CDR1 is DFQATT and CDR2 is SNEGSKA in the germline V gene (reference sequence). V was clipped by 5 bases and J by 5 bases, with 12 bases between them. CDR3: CSAQRGGTGELFF. In DNA, the CDR3 is TGCAGTGCTCAAAGGGGGGGAACCGGGGAGCTGTTTTTT.

This clonotype was picked up a small number of times. This chain uses TRBV29-1 with TRBJ1-5, with D perhaps matching TRBD1 (5 bases). The CDR3 sequence is 12 residues long. V lost 7 bases and J 6 bases, leaving 13 bases between the germline ends. The germline V gene encodes CDR1 SQVTM and CDR2 ANQGSEA. Written as DNA, the CDR3 is TGCAGCGCGGCGGGGGTTGGTCAGCCCCAGCATTTT. Residues: CSAAGVGQPQHF.